This TCR beta chain was retrieved from a study of identical twins (TCRdb year 2016). With respect to the entire study: To test whether fetal clonotypes persist, this study deep-sequenced TCR alpha and beta repertoires from monozygotic twins, from unrelated adults of various ages, and from cord blood. To rule out contamination, replicate twin experiments were performed at different times with different library preparation protocols.

V loses 2 bases, J loses 5 bases, and the germline ends lie 6 bases apart. From the germline V gene, CDR1 is LGHNA and CDR2 is YSLEER. Counted from cysteine to phenylalanine, this CDR3 has 13 amino acids. Of the read, only the CDR3 DNA is kept; its 39 bases are in frame from base 1. Every donor in the study was a healthy Caucasian. The researchers also sequenced three unrelated adults who were not twins: a male aged 18 to 29, a male aged 50 to 60, and a female aged 50 to 60. Miltenyi CD45RO+ enrichment and human naive T-cell isolation kits were used to isolate memory (CD45RO+) and naive T cells from PBMC. Library preparation used 5' RACE. The instrument given in TCRdb is Illumina HiSeq 2000. Template switching introduced a universal primer binding site; the final cDNA contained a unique molecular identifier, enabling accurate counting of TCR cDNA molecules. First-strand cDNA for TCR alpha and beta chains was synthesized from specific primers in the conserved constant-segment region. Each cDNA library was double barcoded, with a SMART-Mk sample barcode plus Illumina barcodes, to control for contamination. TruSeq adapter sequences, together with Illumina sample barcodes, were added in two successive PCR steps. Sequencing of the TCR alpha and beta cDNA libraries was done on the Illumina HiSeq platform using custom primers. Per the original workflow: MiGEC was used to process raw reads and extract unique molecular identifiers, and MiXCR was used to find CDR3 positions. For each individual, recombination models were inferred using an EM algorithm with the repgenHMM and IGoR tools. The analysis of shared clonotypes was done with the tcR package in R, with sharing normalized by the product of cloneset sizes. To study raw recombination free of thymic and clonal selection effects, out-of-frame nonproductive sequences were analyzed. Through fastp at Q25 and MiXCR, TCRdb rebuilt clones from the public reads, retaining in-frame beta chains. Duplicate CDR3 protein sequences are folded into a single record with the most common DNA and genes. The V and J calls, along with clone size, are taken from TCRdb and not from the paper's own processing. This sample comprises some 710,000 distinct CDR3 sequences, approximately 6% of them detected only once. The ten largest clones represent under 2% of the sample.

The investigation overall reported the following: Invariant T cells such as MAIT and iNKT could partly confound zero-insertion analyses, although diverse VJ usage argued against such confounding for most clonotypes. In monozygotic twins, recombination models systematically underestimated out-of-frame TCR alpha sharing, but the models matched the sharing seen between unrelated individuals. Abundant cord blood beta clonotypes had fewer insertions, young adult naive repertoires showed a similar but weaker trend, and memory repertoires showed no such trend. Compared with coincidental sharing between unrelated individuals, out-of-frame TCR alpha sequences shared between twins showed an excess of sequences with low generation probability. Because the same donors could not be followed over many years, conclusions were based on cross-sectional statistical analysis. A weaker excess of twin sharing was found in beta out-of-frame sequences because the signal-to-noise ratio was lowered by fewer shared sequences.

This clonotype occurred many times. The clone's antigen remains unknown. No per-base quality is available; no much larger clone lies one base away. The sequencing input was naive T cells sorted from blood. The cell subset or site label, as the study defines it: cells isolated with a human naive T-cell isolation kit. This receptor was identified in a man younger than 35 in good health. The chain uses TRBV4-3 and TRBJ2-2; possibly the D gene is TRBD1, per 5 matching bases. Here is the DNA: TGCGCCAGCAGCCAACAGGGTACCGGGGAGCTGTTTTTT. Its translation is CASSQQGTGELFF.